A selection of T cell receptor beta chains follows, all from one sample in a study of cytomegalovirus exposure and HLA in healthy donors. TCRdb's copy holds only in-frame clones and misses some; the assay was immunoSEQ multiplex PCR. This sample has some 130,000 clones, with 75% to 85% found just once. Sequencing was performed on PBMCs. All receptors come from a man in his forties in good health and CMV-seronegative. Each CDR3 is given with its conserved first and last residue. The order of the fields is D gene, J gene, V gene, clone size, CDR3 protein, CDR3 DNA. D genes are given only for firm matches. Size tells how often a clone was seen (once, few, many) or the class of an expanded clone, and some rows leave it out.

D gene: TRBD2; J gene: TRBJ2-1; V gene: TRBV2; clone size: NA; CDR3 protein: CASSEGPSGGNEQFF; CDR3 DNA: TGTGCCAGCAGTGAAGGGCCTAGCGGGGGCAATGAGCAGTTCTTC
D gene: TRBD1; J gene: TRBJ2-7; V gene: TRBV19; clone size: NA; CDR3 protein: CASSRGPGQGPYEQYF; CDR3 DNA: TGTGCCAGTAGTAGGGGGCCGGGACAGGGCCCCTACGAGCAGTACTTC
D gene: TRBD1; J gene: TRBJ1-4; V gene: TRBV6-1; clone size: NA; CDR3 protein: CASSSDRASEKLFF; CDR3 DNA: TGTGCCAGCAGTTCAGACAGGGCTTCGGAAAAACTGTTTTTT
D gene: NA; J gene: TRBJ1-2; V gene: TRBV7-9; clone size: NA; CDR3 protein: CASSLGQEGYGYTF; CDR3 DNA: TGTGCCAGCAGCTTAGGTCAGGAAGGATATGGCTACACCTTC
D gene: NA; J gene: TRBJ2-5; V gene: TRBV11-2; clone size: few; CDR3 protein: CASSLGAMEAEETQYF; CDR3 DNA: TGTGCCAGCAGCTTAGGGGCAATGGAGGCCGAAGAGACCCAGTACTTC
D gene: NA; J gene: TRBJ2-7; V gene: TRBV15; clone size: NA; CDR3 protein: CATSRAGTTYEQYF; CDR3 DNA: TGTGCCACCAGCAGAGCGGGAACCACCTACGAGCAGTACTTC
D gene: NA; J gene: TRBJ2-1; V gene: TRBV30; clone size: few; CDR3 protein: CAWRQDYNEQFF; CDR3 DNA: TGTGCCTGGAGACAGGACTACAATGAGCAGTTCTTC
D gene: NA; J gene: TRBJ2-5; V gene: TRBV10-3; clone size: once; CDR3 protein: CAISDPQETQYF; CDR3 DNA: TGTGCCATCAGTGACCCACAAGAGACCCAGTACTTC
D gene: NA; J gene: TRBJ1-2; V gene: TRBV29-1; clone size: NA; CDR3 protein: CSVERNVKRGGYTF; CDR3 DNA: TGCAGCGTTGAAAGGAACGTAAAGAGGGGGGGCTACACCTTC
D gene: TRBD1; J gene: TRBJ2-5; V gene: TRBV5-1; clone size: NA; CDR3 protein: CASSLKTGEETQYF; CDR3 DNA: TGCGCCAGCAGCCTTAAGACAGGGGAAGAGACCCAGTACTTC
D gene: TRBD1; J gene: TRBJ1-3; V gene: TRBV5-1; clone size: once; CDR3 protein: CASTLTGGGGNTIYF; CDR3 DNA: TGCGCCAGCACCCTTACAGGGGGCGGTGGAAACACCATATATTTT
D gene: TRBD2; J gene: TRBJ2-1; V gene: TRBV7-6; clone size: once; CDR3 protein: CASSFTFPAGGVGNEQFF; CDR3 DNA: TGTGCCAGCAGTTTTACCTTCCCCGCGGGGGGGGTGGGCAATGAGCAGTTCTTC
D gene: NA; J gene: TRBJ2-2; V gene: TRBV2; clone size: NA; CDR3 protein: CASSEGGKNTGELFF; CDR3 DNA: TGTGCCAGCAGTGAGGGCGGGAAGAACACCGGGGAGCTGTTTTTT
D gene: NA; J gene: TRBJ2-3; V gene: TRBV7-9; clone size: NA; CDR3 protein: CASGWAESTDTQYF; CDR3 DNA: TGTGCCAGCGGCTGGGCCGAGAGCACAGATACGCAGTATTTT
D gene: NA; J gene: TRBJ2-7; V gene: TRBV19; clone size: NA; CDR3 protein: CASSIQGRGEQYF; CDR3 DNA: TGTGCCAGTAGTATCCAGGGGCGAGGGGAGCAGTACTTC
D gene: TRBD1; J gene: TRBJ2-7; V gene: TRBV6-1; clone size: NA; CDR3 protein: CASTPRNGQGAEQYF; CDR3 DNA: TGTGCCAGCACCCCGCGGAATGGACAGGGAGCCGAGCAGTACTTC
D gene: NA; J gene: TRBJ2-7; V gene: TRBV27; clone size: NA; CDR3 protein: CASSWLANSYEQYF; CDR3 DNA: TGTGCCAGCAGTTGGCTGGCCAACTCCTACGAGCAGTACTTC
D gene: TRBD2; J gene: TRBJ2-7; V gene: TRBV27; clone size: NA; CDR3 protein: CASSPRGGSTRWNLTYEQYF; CDR3 DNA: TGTGCCAGCAGTCCTCGGGGGGGGTCAACTCGGTGGAACCTAACCTACGAGCAGTACTTC
D gene: TRBD1; J gene: TRBJ1-5; V gene: TRBV28; clone size: NA; CDR3 protein: CASSSDRGLGQPQHF; CDR3 DNA: TGTGCCAGCAGTTCGGACAGGGGCTTAGGGCAGCCCCAGCATTTT
D gene: TRBD2; J gene: TRBJ2-1; V gene: TRBV6-5; clone size: NA; CDR3 protein: CASSLLAGGYNEQFF; CDR3 DNA: TGTGCCAGCAGCTTACTAGCGGGAGGGTACAATGAGCAGTTCTTC
D gene: TRBD1; J gene: TRBJ2-7; V gene: TRBV7-9; clone size: once; CDR3 protein: CASSLEGQGASGEQYF; CDR3 DNA: TGTGCCAGCAGCTTAGAGGGCCAGGGGGCGTCGGGGGAGCAGTACTTC
D gene: TRBD1; J gene: TRBJ1-6; V gene: TRBV2; clone size: NA; CDR3 protein: CASRNTGTGDSPLHF; CDR3 DNA: TGTGCCAGCAGGAATACCGGGACAGGGGATTCACCCCTCCACTTT
D gene: NA; J gene: TRBJ2-1; V gene: TRBV2; clone size: NA; CDR3 protein: CASTSRVGQFF; CDR3 DNA: TGTGCCAGCACCAGCAGGGTGGGGCAGTTCTTC
D gene: NA; J gene: TRBJ2-5; V gene: TRBV5-1; clone size: NA; CDR3 protein: CASSQGAGETQYF; CDR3 DNA: TGCGCCAGCAGCCAAGGGGCCGGGGAGACCCAGTACTTC
D gene: TRBD1; J gene: TRBJ2-5; V gene: TRBV29-1; clone size: NA; CDR3 protein: CSVNGQGREETQYF; CDR3 DNA: TGCAGCGTGAATGGACAGGGGAGGGAAGAGACCCAGTACTTC
D gene: TRBD1; J gene: TRBJ1-6; V gene: TRBV30; clone size: once; CDR3 protein: CAWSPRDRGNNSPLHF; CDR3 DNA: TGTGCCTGGAGTCCCCGGGACAGGGGTAATAATTCACCCCTCCACTTT
D gene: NA; J gene: TRBJ2-7; V gene: TRBV11-2; clone size: once; CDR3 protein: CASSQAGTSSYEQYF; CDR3 DNA: TGTGCCAGCAGCCAGGCAGGTACTAGCTCCTACGAGCAGTACTTC
D gene: TRBD1; J gene: TRBJ2-7; V gene: TRBV28; clone size: NA; CDR3 protein: CASTLQAGTGGFYEQYF; CDR3 DNA: TGTGCCAGCACCCTCCAAGCCGGGACAGGGGGCTTCTACGAGCAGTACTTC
D gene: NA; J gene: TRBJ1-1; V gene: TRBV2; clone size: NA; CDR3 protein: CASRATGTMAEAFF; CDR3 DNA: TGTGCCAGCAGGGCCACAGGGACGATGGCTGAAGCTTTCTTT
D gene: NA; J gene: TRBJ1-6; V gene: TRBV6-5; clone size: NA; CDR3 protein: CASSPPRASPLHF; CDR3 DNA: TGTGCCAGCAGTCCCCCACGAGCGTCACCCCTCCACTTT
D gene: NA; J gene: TRBJ2-5; V gene: TRBV2; clone size: NA; CDR3 protein: CASSAGNQGETQYF; CDR3 DNA: TGTGCCAGCAGTGCCGGGAACCAAGGAGAGACCCAGTACTTC
D gene: NA; J gene: TRBJ1-2; V gene: TRBV6-5; clone size: NA; CDR3 protein: CASWGGGGYTF; CDR3 DNA: TGTGCCAGCTGGGGCGGGGGTGGCTACACCTTC
D gene: TRBD1; J gene: TRBJ2-7; V gene: TRBV2; clone size: NA; CDR3 protein: CASSDRGRLYF; CDR3 DNA: TGTGCCAGCAGCGACAGGGGGCGCTTGTACTTC
D gene: NA; J gene: TRBJ1-2; V gene: TRBV10-3; clone size: NA; CDR3 protein: CAISGREGDYGYTF; CDR3 DNA: TGTGCCATCAGTGGACGGGAGGGGGACTATGGCTACACCTTC
D gene: TRBD1; J gene: TRBJ2-1; V gene: TRBV2; clone size: NA; CDR3 protein: CASTLGQIGNEQFF; CDR3 DNA: TGTGCCAGCACCTTGGGACAGATCGGCAATGAGCAGTTCTTC
D gene: TRBD1; J gene: TRBJ1-2; V gene: TRBV6-6; clone size: few; CDR3 protein: CASSYAGGVSREGYTF; CDR3 DNA: TGTGCCAGCAGTTATGCAGGGGGCGTGAGTCGGGAGGGCTACACCTTC
D gene: NA; J gene: TRBJ2-7; V gene: TRBV7-6; clone size: NA; CDR3 protein: CASTFSAGASYEQYF; CDR3 DNA: TGTGCCAGCACGTTCTCGGCGGGGGCGTCCTACGAGCAGTACTTC
D gene: TRBD2; J gene: TRBJ2-3; V gene: TRBV7-2; clone size: NA; CDR3 protein: CASSPGTSADTQYF; CDR3 DNA: TGTGCCAGCAGCCCCGGGACTAGCGCAGATACGCAGTATTTT
D gene: NA; J gene: TRBJ2-5; V gene: TRBV25-1; clone size: NA; CDR3 protein: CASSDSRNPSSHF; CDR3 DNA: TGTGCCAGCAGTGATTCGAGGAATCCTAGCAGCCACTTC
D gene: TRBD1; J gene: TRBJ1-2; V gene: TRBV6-1; clone size: NA; CDR3 protein: CASSEQGVPYGYTF; CDR3 DNA: TGTGCCAGCAGTGAACAGGGGGTGCCTTATGGCTACACCTTC
D gene: NA; J gene: TRBJ1-3; V gene: TRBV10-3; clone size: NA; CDR3 protein: CAISPGPSGNTIYF; CDR3 DNA: TGTGCCATCAGTCCAGGGCCCTCTGGAAACACCATATATTTT
D gene: TRBD1; J gene: TRBJ2-7; V gene: TRBV5-1; clone size: NA; CDR3 protein: CASSLSGTGMTYEQYF; CDR3 DNA: TGCGCCAGCAGCTTGTCCGGGACAGGGATGACCTACGAGCAGTACTTC
D gene: NA; J gene: TRBJ1-1; V gene: TRBV2; clone size: NA; CDR3 protein: CASSERGGNTEAFF; CDR3 DNA: TGTGCCAGCAGTGAAAGGGGCGGGAACACTGAAGCTTTCTTT
D gene: NA; J gene: TRBJ2-7; V gene: TRBV5-1; clone size: NA; CDR3 protein: CASSLVSSYEQYF; CDR3 DNA: TGCGCCAGCAGCTTGGTCAGCTCCTACGAGCAGTACTTC
D gene: TRBD1; J gene: TRBJ1-5; V gene: TRBV6-1; clone size: few; CDR3 protein: CASSGTGEKPQHF; CDR3 DNA: TGTGCCAGCAGTGGGACAGGGGAGAAGCCCCAGCATTTT
D gene: TRBD1; J gene: TRBJ2-2; V gene: TRBV2; clone size: NA; CDR3 protein: CAMWDSSTGELFF; CDR3 DNA: TGTGCCATGTGGGACAGCAGCACCGGGGAGCTGTTTTTT
D gene: TRBD1; J gene: TRBJ2-5; V gene: TRBV5-1; clone size: NA; CDR3 protein: CASSSGQGDGWGETQYF; CDR3 DNA: TGCGCCAGCAGCTCCGGACAGGGGGATGGTTGGGGGGAGACCCAGTACTTC
D gene: NA; J gene: TRBJ1-2; V gene: TRBV5-6; clone size: NA; CDR3 protein: CASSLMPSAGGYTF; CDR3 DNA: TGTGCCAGCAGCTTGATGCCCTCCGCGGGGGGCTACACCTTC
D gene: NA; J gene: TRBJ2-6; V gene: TRBV28; clone size: few; CDR3 protein: CASSLVGAGANVLTF; CDR3 DNA: TGTGCCAGCAGTTTAGTAGGGGCTGGGGCCAACGTCCTGACTTTC